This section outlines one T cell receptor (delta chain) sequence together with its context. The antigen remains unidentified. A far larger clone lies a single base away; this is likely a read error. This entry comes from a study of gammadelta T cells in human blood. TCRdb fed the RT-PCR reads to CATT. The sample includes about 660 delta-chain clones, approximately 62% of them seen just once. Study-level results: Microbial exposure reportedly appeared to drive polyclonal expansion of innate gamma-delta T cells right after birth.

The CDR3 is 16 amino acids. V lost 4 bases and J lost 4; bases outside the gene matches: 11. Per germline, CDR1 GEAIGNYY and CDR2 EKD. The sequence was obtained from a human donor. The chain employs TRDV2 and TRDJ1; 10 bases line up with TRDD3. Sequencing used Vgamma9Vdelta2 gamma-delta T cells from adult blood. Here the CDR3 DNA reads TGTGCCTGTGAGCTACTGGGGGATGAAAAGGTCGATAAACTCATCTTT. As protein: CACELLGDEKVDKLIF.